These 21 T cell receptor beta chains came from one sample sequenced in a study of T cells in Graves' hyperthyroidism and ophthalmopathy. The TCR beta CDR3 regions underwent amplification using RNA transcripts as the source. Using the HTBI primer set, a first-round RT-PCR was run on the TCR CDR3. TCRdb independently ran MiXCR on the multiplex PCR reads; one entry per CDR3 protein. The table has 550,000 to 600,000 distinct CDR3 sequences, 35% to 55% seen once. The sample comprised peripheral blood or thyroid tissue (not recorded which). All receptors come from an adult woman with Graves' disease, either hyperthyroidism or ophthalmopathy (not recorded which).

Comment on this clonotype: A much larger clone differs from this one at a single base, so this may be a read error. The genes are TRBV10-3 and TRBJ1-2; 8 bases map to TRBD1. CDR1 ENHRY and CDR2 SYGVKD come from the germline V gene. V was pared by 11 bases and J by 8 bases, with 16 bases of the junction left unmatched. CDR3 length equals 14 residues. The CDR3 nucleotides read TGTGCCGTCGGTTCCGGACAGGGCGGGCCCGGCTACACCTTC. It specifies CAVGSGQGGPGYTF.

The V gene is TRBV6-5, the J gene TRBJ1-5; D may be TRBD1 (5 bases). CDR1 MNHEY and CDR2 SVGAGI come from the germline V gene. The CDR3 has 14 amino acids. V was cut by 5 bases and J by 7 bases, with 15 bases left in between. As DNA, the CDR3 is TGTGCCAGCAGTGAAGCGGGGGGGGAACAGCCCCAGCATTTT. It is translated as CASSEAGGEQPQHF.

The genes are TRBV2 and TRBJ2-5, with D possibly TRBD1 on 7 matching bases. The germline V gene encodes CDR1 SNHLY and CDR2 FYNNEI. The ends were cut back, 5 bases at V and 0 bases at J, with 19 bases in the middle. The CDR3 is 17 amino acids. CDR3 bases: TGTGCCAGCAGTCGCCCTGGAGGGGGCACCTACCAAGAGACCCAGTACTTC. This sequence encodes CASSRPGGGTYQETQYF.

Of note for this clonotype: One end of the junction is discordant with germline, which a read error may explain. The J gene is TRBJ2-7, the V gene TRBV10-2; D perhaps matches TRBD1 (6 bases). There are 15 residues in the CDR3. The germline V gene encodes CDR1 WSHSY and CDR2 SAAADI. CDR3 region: CASSLYLQGTIEQYF. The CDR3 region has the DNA TGTGCCAGCAGTTTGTATTTACAGGGAACCATCGAGCAGTACTTC.

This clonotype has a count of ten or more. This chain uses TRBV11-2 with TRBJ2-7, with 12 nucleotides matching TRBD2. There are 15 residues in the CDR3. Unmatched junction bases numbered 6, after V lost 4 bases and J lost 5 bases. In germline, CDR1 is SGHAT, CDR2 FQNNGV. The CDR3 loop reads CASSSLAGGRNEQYF. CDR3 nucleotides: TGTGCCAGCAGCTCTCTAGCGGGAGGGAGAAACGAGCAGTACTTC.

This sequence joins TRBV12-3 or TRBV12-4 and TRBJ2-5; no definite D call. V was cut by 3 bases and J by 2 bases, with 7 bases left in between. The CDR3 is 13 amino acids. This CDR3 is CASSFVVQETQYF. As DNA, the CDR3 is TGTGCCAGCAGTTTTGTAGTACAAGAGACCCAGTACTTC.

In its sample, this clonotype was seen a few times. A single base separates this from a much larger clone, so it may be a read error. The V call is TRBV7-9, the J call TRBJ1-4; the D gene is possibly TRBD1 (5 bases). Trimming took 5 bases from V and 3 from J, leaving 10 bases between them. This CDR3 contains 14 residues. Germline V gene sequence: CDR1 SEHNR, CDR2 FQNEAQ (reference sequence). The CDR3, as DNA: TGTGCCAGCAGCAGGGGTCCAGCTAATGAAAAACTGTTTTTT. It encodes CASSRGPANEKLFF.

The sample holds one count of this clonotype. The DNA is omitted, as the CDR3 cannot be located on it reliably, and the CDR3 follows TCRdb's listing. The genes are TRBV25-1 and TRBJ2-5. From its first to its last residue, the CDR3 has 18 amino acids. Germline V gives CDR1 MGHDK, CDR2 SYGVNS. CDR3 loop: CASIYLCSVSAFQETQYF.

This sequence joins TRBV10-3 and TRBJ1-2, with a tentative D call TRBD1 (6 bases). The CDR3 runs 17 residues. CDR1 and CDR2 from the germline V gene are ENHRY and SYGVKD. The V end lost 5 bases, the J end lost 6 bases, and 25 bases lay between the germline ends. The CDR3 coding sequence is TGTGCCATCAGTCATGGGATGGGGAGGGGGGAATCGAATGGCTACACCTTC. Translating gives CAISHGMGRGESNGYTF.

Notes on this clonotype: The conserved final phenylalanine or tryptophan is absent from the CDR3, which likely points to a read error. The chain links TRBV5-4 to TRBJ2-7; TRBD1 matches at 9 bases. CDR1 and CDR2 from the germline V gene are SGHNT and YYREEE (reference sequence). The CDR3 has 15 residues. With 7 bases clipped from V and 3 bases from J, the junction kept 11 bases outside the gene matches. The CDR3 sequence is CASSLGQGNFYEQYL. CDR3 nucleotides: TGTGCCAGCTCGTTGGGACAGGGTAATTTCTACGAGCAGTACCTC.

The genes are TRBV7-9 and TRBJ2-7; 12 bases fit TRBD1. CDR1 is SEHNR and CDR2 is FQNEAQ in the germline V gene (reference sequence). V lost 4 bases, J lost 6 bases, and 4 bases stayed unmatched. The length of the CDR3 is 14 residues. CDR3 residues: CASSSSGQGAEQYF. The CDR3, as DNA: TGTGCCAGCAGCTCATCGGGACAGGGGGCCGAGCAGTACTTC.

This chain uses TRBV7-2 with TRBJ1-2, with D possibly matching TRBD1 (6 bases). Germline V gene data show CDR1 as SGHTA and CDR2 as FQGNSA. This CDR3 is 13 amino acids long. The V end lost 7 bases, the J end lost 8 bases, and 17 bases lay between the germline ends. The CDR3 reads CASTLQGLRGYTF. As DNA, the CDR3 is TGTGCCAGCACCCTACAGGGATTAAGAGGCTACACCTTC. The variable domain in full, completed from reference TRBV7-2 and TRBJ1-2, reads GAGVSQSPSNKVTEKGKDVELRCDPISGHTALYWYRQSLGQGLEFLIYFQGNSAPDKSGLPSDRFSAERTGGSVSTLTIQRTQQEDSAVYLCASTLQGLRGYTFGSGTRLTVV.

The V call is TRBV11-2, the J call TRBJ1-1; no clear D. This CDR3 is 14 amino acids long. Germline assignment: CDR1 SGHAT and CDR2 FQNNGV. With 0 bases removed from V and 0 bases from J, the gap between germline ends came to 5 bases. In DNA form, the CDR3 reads TGTGCCAGCAGCTTAGATGTGTTGAACACTGAAGCTTTCTTT. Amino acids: CASSLDVLNTEAFF.

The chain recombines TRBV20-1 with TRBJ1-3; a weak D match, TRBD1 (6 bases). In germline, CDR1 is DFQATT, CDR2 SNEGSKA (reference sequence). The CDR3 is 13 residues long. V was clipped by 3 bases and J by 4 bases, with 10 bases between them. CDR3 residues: CSASQGIGNTIYF. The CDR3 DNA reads TGCAGTGCTAGTCAGGGGATAGGAAACACCATATATTTT.

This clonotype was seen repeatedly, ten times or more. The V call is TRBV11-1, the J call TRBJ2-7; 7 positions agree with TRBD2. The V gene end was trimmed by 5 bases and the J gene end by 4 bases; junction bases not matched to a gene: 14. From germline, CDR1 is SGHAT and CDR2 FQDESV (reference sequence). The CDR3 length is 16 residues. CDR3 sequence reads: CASSTGIAGEGYEQYF. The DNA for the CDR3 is TGTGCCAGCAGCACTGGTATTGCGGGAGAGGGGTACGAGCAGTACTTC. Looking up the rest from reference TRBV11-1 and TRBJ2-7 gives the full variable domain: EAEVAQSPRYKITEKSQAVAFWCDPISGHATLYWYRQILGQGPELLVQFQDESVVDDSQLPKDRFSAERLKGVDSTLKIQPAELGDSAMYLCASSTGIAGEGYEQYFGPGTRLTVT.

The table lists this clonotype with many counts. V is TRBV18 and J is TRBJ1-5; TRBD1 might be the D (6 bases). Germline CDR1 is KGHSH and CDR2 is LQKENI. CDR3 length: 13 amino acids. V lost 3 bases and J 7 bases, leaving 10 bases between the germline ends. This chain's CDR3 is CASSPAGEQPQHF. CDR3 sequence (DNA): TGTGCCAGCTCACCGGCAGGGGAGCAGCCCCAGCATTTT. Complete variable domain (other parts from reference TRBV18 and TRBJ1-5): NAGVMQNPRHLVRRRGQEARLRCSPMKGHSHVYWYRQLPEEGLKFMVYLQKENIIDESGMPKERFSAEFPKEGPSILRIQQVVRGDSAAYFCASSPAGEQPQHFGDGTRLSIL.

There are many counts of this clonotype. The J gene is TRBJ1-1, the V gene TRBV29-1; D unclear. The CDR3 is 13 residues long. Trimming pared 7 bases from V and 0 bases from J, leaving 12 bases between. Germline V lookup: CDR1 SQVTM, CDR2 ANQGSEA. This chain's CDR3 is CSAKKDMNTEAFF. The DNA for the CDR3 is TGCAGCGCCAAAAAAGACATGAACACTGAAGCTTTCTTT.

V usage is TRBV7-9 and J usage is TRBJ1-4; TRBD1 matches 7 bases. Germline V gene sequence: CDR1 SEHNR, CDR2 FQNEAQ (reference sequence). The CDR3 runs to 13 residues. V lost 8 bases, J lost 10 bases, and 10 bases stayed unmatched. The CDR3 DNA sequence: TGTGCCAGCGTCGACAGGGAGGGTGGAAAACTGTTTTTT. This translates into CASVDREGGKLFF.

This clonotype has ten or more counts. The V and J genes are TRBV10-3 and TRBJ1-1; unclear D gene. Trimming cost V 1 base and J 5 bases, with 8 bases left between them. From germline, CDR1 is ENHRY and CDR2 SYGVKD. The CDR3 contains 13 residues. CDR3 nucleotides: TGTGCCATCAGTGAGTGGGTTGGGACTGAAGCTTTCTTT. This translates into CAISEWVGTEAFF.

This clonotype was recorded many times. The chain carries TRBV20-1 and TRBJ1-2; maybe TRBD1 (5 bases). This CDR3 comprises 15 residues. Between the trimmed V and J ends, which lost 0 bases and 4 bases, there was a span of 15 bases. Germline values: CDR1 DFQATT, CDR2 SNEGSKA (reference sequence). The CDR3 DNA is TGCAGTGCTAGAGATATAGGCAGGGTGAGCTATGGCTACACCTTC. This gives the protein CSARDIGRVSYGYTF.

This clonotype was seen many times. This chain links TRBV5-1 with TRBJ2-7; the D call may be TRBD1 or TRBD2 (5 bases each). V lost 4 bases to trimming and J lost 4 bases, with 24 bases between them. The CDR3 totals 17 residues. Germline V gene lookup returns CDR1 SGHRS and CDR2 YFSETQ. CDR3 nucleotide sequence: TGCGCCAGCAGCGAGATGGCAGGGATAGGGAGCCGGTACGAGCAGTACTTC. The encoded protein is CASSEMAGIGSRYEQYF.